This is a list of T cell receptor beta chains from one sample in a study of blood T cell repertoires in COVID-19. The method was immunoSEQ multiplex PCR; TCRdb's version includes in-frame clones alone and lacks a portion of them. The data show 150,000 to 200,000 clones, about 77% seen once. The source material was PBMCs or T cells enriched from blood (not recorded which). The receptors here all came from a woman in her forties or fifties with acute COVID-19. CDR3s include the opening cysteine and the closing phenylalanine or tryptophan. A D gene is named only where the DNA matches it firmly. Expanded clones are given a class, and other clones once, few, many or no size at all.

>once|TRBJ2-1|TRBD2|TRBV29-1
TGCAGCGTTGATCAGCGGGGGCCCTCCTACAATGAGCAGTTCTTC
CSVDQRGPSYNEQFF
>once|TRBJ2-4|TRBD1|TRBV7-9
TGTGCCAGCAGCTCGGGACAGATAATCATAGCCAAAAACATTCAGTACTTC
CASSSGQIIIAKNIQYF
>NA|TRBJ1-5|NA|TRBV4-2
TGTGCCAGCAGCCAAGTGGTTTCAGGGGCGGGTCAGCCCCAGCATTTT
CASSQVVSGAGQPQHF
>NA|TRBJ2-1|TRBD2|TRBV3-1/TRBV3-2
TGTGCCAGCAGCCAAGGGAGATTCCGTAGCGGGGGCTCCTACAATGAGCAGTTCTTC
CASSQGRFRSGGSYNEQFF
>few|TRBJ1-6|NA|TRBV7-9
TGTGCCAGCAGCTTAGGGGCCTTCTCCATTAATTCACCCCTCCACTTT
CASSLGAFSINSPLHF
>NA|TRBJ2-5|NA|TRBV19
TGTGCCAGTAGTAGTGTGGGGGGAGGAGGTGAGACCCAGTACTTC
CASSSVGGGGETQYF
>NA|TRBJ1-2|NA|TRBV28
TGTGCCAGCAGTTTCATGGAGGGAGTCTATGGCTACACCTTC
CASSFMEGVYGYTF
>NA|TRBJ2-3|TRBD1|TRBV5-5
TGTGCCAGCAGCGGGAAATGGGACAGAGTCACAGATACGCAGTATTTT
CASSGKWDRVTDTQYF
>NA|TRBJ2-3|TRBD2|TRBV28
TGTGCCAGCAGCATTAGCGGGGGGGGGAGAACAGATACGCAGTATTTT
CASSISGGGRTDTQYF
>NA|TRBJ1-5|TRBD1|TRBV27
TGTGCCAGCAGTTTACAGGGGACAGTAAATCAGCCCCAGCATTTT
CASSLQGTVNQPQHF
>NA|TRBJ1-2|NA|TRBV6-5
TGTGCCAGCACCGGCGGCGGGAGCTATGGCTACACCTTC
CASTGGGSYGYTF
>NA|TRBJ1-5|NA|TRBV27
TGTGCCAGCAGTTCCCAAAATCAGCCCCAGCATTTT
CASSSQNQPQHF
>NA|TRBJ1-4|TRBD1|TRBV6-5
TGTGCCAGCAGGGAGAAGGGGGCGCAAGGCGAAAAACTGTTTTTT
CASREKGAQGEKLFF
>NA|TRBJ1-3|NA|TRBV4-1
TGCGCCAGCAGCCAACAGGGCTCTGGAAACACCATATATTTT
CASSQQGSGNTIYF
>NA|TRBJ1-1|NA|TRBV12-3/TRBV12-4
TGTGCCAGCAGTAGAACAGGGAACACTGAAGCTTTCTTT
CASSRTGNTEAFF
>NA|TRBJ2-1|NA|TRBV4-1
TGCGCCAGCAGCCAAGGGGAGGATGAGCAGTTCTTC
CASSQGEDEQFF
>NA|TRBJ1-1|NA|TRBV18
TGTGCCAGCTCACCGAGCATGAACACTGAAGCTTTCTTT
CASSPSMNTEAFF
>NA|TRBJ1-2|NA|TRBV7-8
TGTGCCAGCAGCTTAGACAGGATGGCTGGCTACACCTTC
CASSLDRMAGYTF
>few|TRBJ1-4|NA|TRBV28
TGTGCCAGCGGATTGGCGGGGGGAAGGGAAAAACTGTTTTTT
CASGLAGGREKLFF
>NA|TRBJ1-2|NA|TRBV5-1
TGCGCCAGCAGCTCAGCTACAGGGACGAGGGACTATGGCTACACCTTC
CASSSATGTRDYGYTF
>few|TRBJ2-3|NA|TRBV6-2/TRBV6-3
TGTGCCAGCAGTTACTCCTCAACGACTCACACAGATACGCAGTATTTT
CASSYSSTTHTDTQYF
>once|TRBJ2-1|TRBD2|TRBV5-1
TGCGCCAGCAGCTTGGTAGCGGGGGGGAACGTCAATGAGCAGTTCTTC
CASSLVAGGNVNEQFF
>NA|TRBJ1-6|NA|TRBV4-2
TGTGCCGGGAATACAGGGCGGTCACCCCTCCACTTT
CAGNTGRSPLHF
>NA|TRBJ2-2|NA|TRBV19
TGTGCCAGTACAAACACCGGGGAGCTGTTTTTT
CASTNTGELFF
>NA|TRBJ2-2|TRBD2|TRBV11-2
TGTGCCAGCAGCTTCACTAGCGGGAACACCGGGGAGCTGTTTTTT
CASSFTSGNTGELFF
>NA|TRBJ1-2|NA|TRBV30
TGTGCCTGGAGTCCAATGGGACACGGCTACACCTTC
CAWSPMGHGYTF
>NA|TRBJ1-1|NA|TRBV28
TGTGCCAGCAGGCGTACTCCCCTTACTGAAGCTTTCTTT
CASRRTPLTEAFF
>NA|TRBJ2-2|NA|TRBV18
TGTGCCAGCTCACCATTCTCGGGTGGACCAGGGCGCCCGAACACCGGGGAGCTGTTTTTT
CASSPFSGGPGRPNTGELFF
>NA|TRBJ1-4|TRBD1|TRBV7-9
TGTGCCAGCAGCTTTTCTCGGACAGGGACTAATGAAAAACTGTTTTTT
CASSFSRTGTNEKLFF
>NA|TRBJ1-2|TRBD1|TRBV4-1
TGCGCCAGCAGCCAAACAGGGGTAAACTATGGCTACACCTTC
CASSQTGVNYGYTF
>once|TRBJ1-4|TRBD1|TRBV19
TGTGCCAGTAGTATGGACAGGCAGCTCCGGGGTGCAACTAATGAAAAACTGTTTTTT
CASSMDRQLRGATNEKLFF
>NA|TRBJ1-4|TRBD1|TRBV5-1
TGCGCCAGCAGCCCGGAGGGACAGGGAAATGAAAAACTGTTTTTT
CASSPEGQGNEKLFF
>NA|TRBJ1-1|TRBD1|TRBV5-8
TGTGCCAGCAGCAACGGACAGGGTGGCCAATGGAACACTGAAGCTTTCTTT
CASSNGQGGQWNTEAFF
>NA|TRBJ2-1|NA|TRBV11-3
TGTGCCAGCAGCGCGGAGGAAACTGAGCAGTTCTTC
CASSAEETEQFF
>NA|TRBJ2-1|NA|TRBV7-9
TGTGCCAGCAGCTTAGTTACAGGTTACTACAATGAGCAGTTCTTC
CASSLVTGYYNEQFF
>NA|TRBJ2-1|TRBD1|TRBV5-6
TGTGCCAGCAGCTTGAGGGACAGAGACTACAATGAGCAGTTCTTC
CASSLRDRDYNEQFF